The subject of this entry is one T cell receptor (beta chain). Deletions cut 4 bases from V and 0 bases from J, with 20 bases between. CDR1 MNHNS and CDR2 SASEGT come from the germline V gene. The CDR3 sequence is 18 residues long. The data belong to a study of cytomegalovirus exposure and HLA in healthy donors. Sequencing used immunoSEQ multiplex PCR; TCRdb keeps in-frame clones, though not all of them. The sample carries 100,000 to 150,000 clones, approximately 89% recorded once. Specimen: PBMCs. The gene calls are TRBV6-1 and TRBJ2-3; D possibly corresponds to TRBD1 (6 bases). The sequence came from a woman aged 18-35 years in good health and CMV-seronegative. The CDR3 DNA reads as TGTGCCAGCAGTGTATTACCCTACGTGGGGACAAGCACAGATACGCAGTATTTT. This encodes CASSVLPYVGTSTDTQYF.